The 3 T cell receptor beta chains presented below share a single source sample, sequenced in a study of Ad26.COV2.S vaccination and SARS-CoV-2 variants. Repertoires were generated with immunoSEQ multiplex PCR, while TCRdb's copy carries only in-frame clones and drops some. The sample includes a few hundred thousand clones, about 91% of them seen just once. Treatment: roughly 19 received Ad26.COV2.S at low or high dose, single or two shots; roughly five received placebo; per-sample allocation not given. Material that was analyzed had been drawn on day 63 after the first vaccine or placebo injection. The sample in question was peripheral blood, obtained in a trial of Ad26.COV2.S vaccine versus placebo. These receptor sequences come from a person between 18 and 59 years old who received the Ad26.COV2.S COVID-19 vaccine or a placebo.

The V gene is TRBV7-6, the J gene TRBJ2-2; unclear D gene. This CDR3 has 16 residues. Between the trimmed V and J ends, which lost 1 base and 7 bases, there was a span of 16 bases. The germline V gene has CDR1 SGHVS and CDR2 FNYEAQ. The CDR3 DNA follows: TGTGCCAGCAGCTTAGATAGTGTGTTGACGATCGGGGAGCTGTTTTTT. Amino acid sequence: CASSLDSVLTIGELFF.

This chain links TRBV5-1 with TRBJ2-7, with D hard to call. Trimming stripped 5 bases from V and 5 bases from J, with 17 bases between. The CDR3 is 14 amino acids. The V gene's germline CDR1 is SGHRS and CDR2 YFSETQ. CDR3 in amino acids: CASSHNYISDEQYF. CDR3 DNA sequence: TGCGCCAGCAGTCACAACTATATATCTGACGAGCAGTACTTC.

The V gene is TRBV2, the J gene TRBJ2-2, with 9 bases fitting TRBD2. Looked up from germline, CDR1 is SNHLY and CDR2 is FYNNEI. V was pared by 6 bases and J by 5 bases, with 7 bases of the junction left unmatched. The CDR3 spans 15 residues. CDR3 DNA: TGTGCCAGCAGGCGGGAGGGGGCGGGGACCGGGGAGCTGTTTTTT. It encodes CASRREGAGTGELFF.